The 18 T cell receptor beta chains below were found in one sample sequenced in a study of OX40 agonist ivuxolimab in advanced cancers. TCRdb's copy holds only in-frame clones and misses some; the assay was immunoSEQ multiplex PCR. Among just over 95,000 clones listed, about 85% were seen once. The material sequenced was CD4+ or CD8+ T cells sorted from blood, taken in a trial of the OX40 agonist ivuxolimab. The receptors come from an adult with an advanced solid tumor such as melanoma, head and neck, liver or kidney cancer.

This chain joins TRBV2 and TRBJ2-5; 10 bases agree with TRBD2. This CDR3 contains 18 residues. The junction had 8 bases not matched to a gene; V was cut back by 0 bases and J by 1 base. In germline, CDR1 is SNHLY, CDR2 FYNNEI. The CDR3 DNA follows: TGTGCCAGCAGTGAAGCGCTTCTTAGCGGGAGGTCCCAAGAGACCCAGTACTTC. Protein sequence: CASSEALLSGRSQETQYF.

The rearrangement uses TRBV18 and TRBJ2-1; 8 bases align to TRBD2. The CDR3 has 16 residues. With V trimmed by 5 bases and J by 4 bases, 10 bases remained unmatched. Germline V gene sequence: CDR1 KGHSH, CDR2 LQKENI. The CDR3 nucleotides read TGTGCCAGCTCAAGCACGGCGTCTAGCGGGTACAATGAGCAGTTCTTC. It translates to CASSSTASSGYNEQFF.

The chain is built from TRBV7-2 and TRBJ1-3, with D unclear. The CDR3 is made up of 12 amino acids. The ends were cut back, 4 bases at V and 5 bases at J, with 6 bases in the middle. Per the germline V gene, CDR1 is SGHTA and CDR2 is FQGNSA. The DNA for the CDR3 is TGTGCCAGCAGCTCCTCACGAAACACCATATATTTT. This sequence encodes CASSSSRNTIYF.

This chain joins TRBV7-9 and TRBJ1-4; tentative D call: TRBD1 (5 bases). The length of the CDR3 is 16 residues. Germline values: CDR1 SEHNR, CDR2 FQNEAQ (reference sequence). V lost 5 bases and J lost 4, with 17 bases in between. CDR3 sequence reads: CASSHQGSGVNEKLFF. In DNA form, the CDR3 reads TGTGCCAGCAGCCACCAGGGTTCCGGGGTTAATGAAAAACTGTTTTTT.

This chain connects TRBV6-5 to TRBJ2-1; tentatively, D is TRBD1 (6 bases). This CDR3 region has 13 residues. The germline V gene encodes CDR1 MNHEY and CDR2 SVGAGI. Trimming removed 6 bases at V and 8 bases at J, with 14 bases between. In DNA form, the CDR3 reads TGTGCCAGCAGGTCCGGACAGAGCTATGAGCAGTTCTTC. This translates into CASRSGQSYEQFF.

This clone was recorded a few times. This chain links TRBV5-6 with TRBJ2-1; 7 bases line up with TRBD2. This CDR3 has 16 amino acids. The V and J ends lost 4 bases and 0 bases, in that order; junction bases with no gene match: 7. In germline, CDR1 is SGHDT, CDR2 YYEEEE. The CDR3 DNA is TGTGCCAGCAGCCCCCGTGGCGGGAGCTCCTACAATGAGCAGTTCTTC. This encodes CASSPRGGSSYNEQFF.

This chain links TRBV5-4 with TRBJ2-3; TRBD2 agrees at 7 bases. CDR1 and CDR2 from the germline V gene are SGHNT and YYREEE (reference sequence). With V trimmed by 4 bases and J by 3 bases, 11 bases remained unmatched. The CDR3 loop spans 16 amino acids. The CDR3 bases are TGTGCCAGCAGCCCCTCTAGCGGAGGAGGGACAGATACGCAGTATTTT. Protein sequence: CASSPSSGGGTDTQYF.

The chain carries TRBV19 and TRBJ2-2; 7 nucleotides agree with TRBD1. With V trimmed by 4 bases and J by 6 bases, 5 bases remained unmatched. The length of the CDR3 is 14 residues. CDR1 is LNHDA and CDR2 is SQIVND in the germline V gene (reference sequence). CDR3 DNA sequence: TGTGCCAGTAGTACTAACAGGGGTGCCGGGGAGCTGTTTTTT. Protein product: CASSTNRGAGELFF.

V usage is TRBV7-6 and J usage is TRBJ2-1; perhaps TRBD2 as D (6 bases). Deletions cut 2 bases from V and 9 bases from J, with 23 bases between. CDR3 size: 17 residues. Per the germline V gene, CDR1 is SGHVS and CDR2 is FNYEAQ. CDR3 DNA: TGTGCCAGCAGCTTAAGCGCCGGGGGTAGGGGCCCCCGTGAGCAGTTCTTC. This encodes CASSLSAGGRGPREQFF.

The chain combines TRBV30 with TRBJ2-7, with D uncertain. The germline gives CDR1 GTSNPN, CDR2 SVGIG (reference sequence). The CDR3 is 11 residues long. V lost 4 bases and J lost 3, with 7 bases in between. CDR3 in amino acids: CAWKSVYEQYF. CDR3 in DNA: TGTGCCTGGAAGAGCGTCTACGAGCAGTACTTC. Together with reference TRBV30 and TRBJ2-7, the CDR3 gives the full variable domain: SQTIHQWPATLVQPVGSPLSLECTVEGTSNPNLYWYRQAAGRGLQLLFYSVGIGQISSEVPQNLSASRPQDRQFILSSKKLLLSDSGFYLCAWKSVYEQYFGPGTRLTVT.

CDR3 in amino acids: CASRPAANVLTF. The CDR3 nucleotides read TGTGCCAGCAGGCCAGCGGCCAACGTCCTGACTTTC. This sequence joins TRBV28 and TRBJ2-6, with D uncertain. Germline V CDR1 and CDR2: MDHEN, SYDVKM. The CDR3 is made up of 12 amino acids. The V end was cut by 6 bases, the J end by 6 bases, with 6 bases between.

This chain uses TRBV2 with TRBJ2-4; D assignment may be TRBD1 or TRBD2 (5 bases each). CDR3 length: 13 residues. Germline CDR1 and CDR2: SNHLY and FYNNEI. V lost 4 bases, J lost 9 bases, and 13 bases lay in between. The CDR3 DNA reads TGTGCCAGCAGTGTTGATTCTGGGACCATTCAGTACTTC. It is translated as CASSVDSGTIQYF.

The chain joins TRBV11-1 to TRBJ2-5; possibly TRBD2 for D (6 bases). The closer fit of TRBJ2-7 to the DNA end suggests the J call may be wrong. The germline V gene encodes CDR1 SGHAT and CDR2 FQDESV (reference sequence). The CDR3 contains 14 residues. CDR3 sequence (DNA): TGTGCCAGCAGCTTCGGCCCAGGGAGGTACGAGCAGTACTTC. It codes for CASSFGPGRYEQYF.

V usage is TRBV30 and J usage is TRBJ2-1, with TRBD1 matching 8 bases. Germline CDR1 reads GTSNPN; CDR2 reads SVGIG (reference sequence). After removal of 3 bases from V and 6 bases from J, the junction contained 10 bases not matched to a gene. The CDR3 loop spans 15 amino acids. Written as DNA, the CDR3 is TGTGCCTGGAGGGAAACAGGGGGGTGGGCCAATGAGCAGTTCTTC. Its translation is CAWRETGGWANEQFF.

The chain links TRBV27 to TRBJ1-6; 9 bases are a match to TRBD1. The V and J ends lost 5 bases and 10 bases, in that order; junction bases with no gene match: 6. The CDR3 totals 14 residues. CDR1 is MNHEY and CDR2 is SMNVEV in the germline V gene (reference sequence). The CDR3 protein is CASSTGTGRSPLHF. DNA for the CDR3: TGTGCCAGCAGTACCGGGACAGGGAGATCACCCCTCCACTTT.

The CDR3 here is CASSPGGDTQYF. In DNA, the CDR3 is TGTGCCAGCAGCCCGGGGGGAGATACGCAGTATTTT. The chain is built from TRBV14 and TRBJ2-3, with 7 bases that match TRBD2. The trim removed 4 bases at V and 5 bases at J, leaving 0 bases unmatched. The CDR3 runs to 12 residues. Germline CDR1 SGHDN, CDR2 FVKESK.

This clone was recorded only once. This sequence joins TRBV15 and TRBJ2-1, with D perhaps TRBD2 (6 bases). The CDR3 contains 12 residues. Trimming removed 1 base from V and 15 bases from J, with 13 bases in between. Looked up from germline, CDR1 is LNHNV and CDR2 is YYDKDF (reference sequence). The CDR3 here is CATSRGGGTRFF. The CDR3 region has the DNA TGTGCCACCAGCAGAGGGGGCGGGACGCGGTTCTTC.

This clone was found a few times. V usage is TRBV4-2 and J usage is TRBJ1-2; unclear D gene. Trimming left V 0 bases short and J 7 bases short, with 12 bases between. There are 14 residues in the CDR3. Germline V gene data show CDR1 as LGHNA and CDR2 as YNFKEQ. The DNA of the CDR3 is TGTGCCAGCAGCCAAGATCTTGGTGGTACTGGCTACACCTTC. Translation: CASSQDLGGTGYTF.